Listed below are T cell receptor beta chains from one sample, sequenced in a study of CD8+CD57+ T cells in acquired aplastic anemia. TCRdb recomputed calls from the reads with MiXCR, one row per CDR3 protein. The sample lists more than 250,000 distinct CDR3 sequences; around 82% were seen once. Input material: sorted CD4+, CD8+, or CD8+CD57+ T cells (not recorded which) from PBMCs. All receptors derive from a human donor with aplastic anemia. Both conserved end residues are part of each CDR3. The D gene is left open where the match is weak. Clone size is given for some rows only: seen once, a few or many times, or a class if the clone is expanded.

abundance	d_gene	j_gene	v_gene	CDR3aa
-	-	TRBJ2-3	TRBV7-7	CASSLAKGRDNKYF
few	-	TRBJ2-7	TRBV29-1	CSVGSGAIYEQYF
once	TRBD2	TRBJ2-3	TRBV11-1	CASSLQRSGGRDEF
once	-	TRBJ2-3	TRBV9	CASSLWGAGANVHF
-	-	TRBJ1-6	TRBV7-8	CASSFHPDGSALSF
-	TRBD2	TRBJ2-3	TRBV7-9	CASSINRGGNTKQYF
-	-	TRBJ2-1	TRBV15	CATSRGGEHDEQFF
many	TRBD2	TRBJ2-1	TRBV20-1	CSARILAGIYNEQFF
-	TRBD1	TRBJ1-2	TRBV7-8	CASSFNRDGTAGSTF
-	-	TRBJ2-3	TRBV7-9	CASSLAPGALTLGF
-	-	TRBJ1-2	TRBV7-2	CASSLARGPVVYGYTF
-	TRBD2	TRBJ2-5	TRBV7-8	CASSPSTSGRSQYF
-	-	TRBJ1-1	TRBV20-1	CSASDRRSKNTKAFF
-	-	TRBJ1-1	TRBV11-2	CASSWGGGQDEAFF
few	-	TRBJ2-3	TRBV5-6	CASSLLTGPDTQYF
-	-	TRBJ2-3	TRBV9	CASSLAADTETQYF
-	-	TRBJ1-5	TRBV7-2	CASSDADGNESQHF
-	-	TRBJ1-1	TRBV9	CASSFGQINNTEAFF
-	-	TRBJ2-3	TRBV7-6	CASSQGSSYEQYLYF
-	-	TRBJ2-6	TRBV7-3	CASTRGSNASGPYVLTF
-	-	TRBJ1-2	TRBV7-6	CASSLTPTDTQYFTF
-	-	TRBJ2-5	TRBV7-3	CASSRGSDQETHYF
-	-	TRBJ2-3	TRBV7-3	CASSLAGGPDEPYF
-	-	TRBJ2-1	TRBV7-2	CASSLAGSTWEQYQFF
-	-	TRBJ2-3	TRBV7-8	CASSYGGGPSTQTQYF
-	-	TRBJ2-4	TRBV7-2	CASSLALAEIGRIFQYF
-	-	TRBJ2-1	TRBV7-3	CASSDAGSHGPNF
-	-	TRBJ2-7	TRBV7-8	CASSLSGKRYEQYF
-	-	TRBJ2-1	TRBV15	CATSSQSSQESDEQFF
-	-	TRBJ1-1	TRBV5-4	CASSSTSGHTVSRTEAFF
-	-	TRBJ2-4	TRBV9	CASSVGGPGNIQYF
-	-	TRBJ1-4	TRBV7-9	CASSLRGTGGGKEFF
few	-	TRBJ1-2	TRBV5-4	CASSLAGDDNYGYTF
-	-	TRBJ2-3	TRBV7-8	CASGFGGTDTKHF
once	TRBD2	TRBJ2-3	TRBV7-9	CASGDGGTATVRF
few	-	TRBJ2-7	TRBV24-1	CATSDLNGREQYF
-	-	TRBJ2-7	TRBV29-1	CSVEDRRGYEQYF
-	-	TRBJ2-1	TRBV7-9	CASSLEPTHYSDKQFF
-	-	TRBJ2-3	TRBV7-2	CASSDGGKDTWGF
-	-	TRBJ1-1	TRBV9	CASSVGPDTQTFAFF
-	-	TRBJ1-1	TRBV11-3	CAGSFTPGMNTEAFF
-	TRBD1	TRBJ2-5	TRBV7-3	CASSLGQRGNQHF
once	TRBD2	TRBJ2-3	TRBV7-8	CASSTAGRANLADF
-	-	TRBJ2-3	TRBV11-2	CASSWGGGGGADTQYF
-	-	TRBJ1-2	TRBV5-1	CASSFDGFSYYGYTF
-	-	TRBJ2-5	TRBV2	CASSEGGGGQEIQYF